A single sample is the source of the 20 T cell receptor beta chains below, sequenced in a study of metastatic and nonmetastatic thyroid tumors. TCRdb reanalyzed the PCR reads with MiXCR. The sample includes about 41,000 clones, around 28% of them seen just once. No patient had received any treatment before thyroid surgery. The source material was blood. The receptors stem from a male donor with papillary thyroid cancer or a benign thyroid nodule (not recorded which). Some clones in this sample may be carry-over from other donors' samples.

Many counts were recorded for this clone. The chain uses TRBV6-4 and TRBJ2-2; 10 bases match TRBD1. Germline lookup yields CDR1 MRHNA and CDR2 SNTAGT. The CDR3 spans 15 residues. Trimming at V came to 5 bases and at J to 5 bases, leaving 5 bases not matched to a gene. The CDR3 DNA sequence: TGTGCCAGCAGTACCGGGACAGGGGAAACCGGGGAGCTGTTTTTT. Translated: CASSTGTGETGELFF.

The rearrangement joins TRBV5-1 to TRBJ1-4; TRBD1 matches at 8 bases. The CDR3 is 16 residues long. The V segment lost 2 bases and the J segment 7 bases; nucleotides outside the gene matches: 10. Germline V CDR1 and CDR2: SGHRS, YFSETQ. CDR3 nucleotides: TGCGCCAGCAGCTTAGAACAGGGGGAACGAAGTGAAAAACTGTTTTTT. Translation: CASSLEQGERSEKLFF.

This clone was counted a single time. This chain uses TRBV18 with TRBJ2-7; D possibly corresponds to TRBD2 (5 bases). The CDR3 runs to 14 residues. V lost 3 bases and J lost 1, with 10 bases in between. Germline-derived CDR1 and CDR2 are KGHSH and LQKENI. CDR3 sequence (DNA): TGTGCCAGCTCACCTTCCGGGGTTTCCTACGAGCAGTACTTC. Its translation is CASSPSGVSYEQYF.

This clone was observed a few times. This chain connects TRBV6-5 to TRBJ2-7, with D unclear. The CDR3 consists of 15 residues. In germline, CDR1 is MNHEY, CDR2 SVGAGI. V was clipped by 0 bases and J by 1 base, with 10 bases between them. This chain's CDR3 is CASSYSFVLSYEQYF. CDR3 nucleotides: TGTGCCAGCAGTTACTCGTTCGTTCTATCCTACGAGCAGTACTTC.

A remark on this clone: One junction end disagrees with the germline gene, perhaps due to a read error. This chain uses TRBV6-1 with TRBJ2-1, with a possible D match to TRBD1 (6 bases). The CDR3 has 14 residues. Germline loops: CDR1 MNHNS, CDR2 SASEGT. CDR3 DNA: TGTGCCAGCATGATTCGGCAGGGGCCCAATGTGCAGTTCTTC. This encodes CASMIRQGPNVQFF.

This clone was recorded at least ten times. This CDR3 is CAWTGTANSPLHF. The CDR3 coding sequence is TGTGCCTGGACCGGGACAGCTAATTCACCCCTCCACTTT. The V gene is TRBV30, the J gene TRBJ1-6; TRBD1 matches 7 bases. This CDR3 contains 13 residues. The germline V gene encodes CDR1 GTSNPN and CDR2 SVGIG (reference sequence). V lost 4 bases, J lost 6 bases, and 3 bases stayed unmatched.

This clone was counted many times. The chain uses TRBV14 and TRBJ2-3; 10 bases map to TRBD1. The trim removed 4 bases at V and 2 bases at J, leaving 6 bases unmatched. The germline V gene has CDR1 SGHDN and CDR2 FVKESK. The CDR3 totals 16 residues. CDR3 protein: CASSRRDRGFTDTQYF. CDR3 bases: TGTGCCAGCAGCCGGCGGGACAGGGGCTTCACAGATACGCAGTATTTT.

The V gene is TRBV4-2, the J gene TRBJ2-7; D is undetermined. Per the germline V gene, CDR1 is LGHNA and CDR2 is YNFKEQ. The CDR3 is 15 residues long. The germline V and J ends were trimmed by 2 bases and 2 bases, with 13 bases remaining between them. CDR3 loop: CASSQYYSRAYEQYF. The CDR3 DNA sequence: TGTGCCAGCAGCCAATACTACAGTCGAGCCTACGAGCAGTACTTC.

This clone is labeled medium-sized. J is TRBJ2-7 and V is TRBV11-3, with D possibly being TRBD1 or TRBD2 (5 bases each). Germline-derived CDR1 and CDR2 are SGHNT and YENEEA. V was clipped by 3 bases and J by 7 bases, with 13 bases between them. The CDR3 is 13 residues long. CDR3 region: CASSFPGTGEQYF. CDR3 nucleotide sequence: TGTGCCAGCAGCTTCCCGGGGACCGGGGAGCAGTACTTC.

This clone has at least ten counts. CDR3 sequence reads: CASSSPTSGGEETQYF. CDR3 nucleotides: TGTGCCAGCAGTTCTCCGACTAGCGGGGGAGAAGAGACCCAGTACTTC. The chain has TRBV6-1 and TRBJ2-5; 12 bases align to TRBD2. The CDR3 consists of 16 residues. The V gene end was trimmed by 5 bases and the J gene end by 3 bases; junction bases not matched to a gene: 7. The germline V gene encodes CDR1 MNHNS and CDR2 SASEGT.

There are many counts of this clone. The chain links TRBV11-2 to TRBJ1-1; D ambiguous. V lost 5 bases, J lost 11 bases, and 15 bases lay in between. Germline V lookup: CDR1 SGHAT, CDR2 FQNNGV. The CDR3 consists of 12 residues. The CDR3 region has the DNA TGTGCCAGCAGCCCACAATTTACAGCCGCTTTCTTT. Residues: CASSPQFTAAFF.

This clone was seen at least ten times. The chain recombines TRBV30 with TRBJ1-1; D is possibly TRBD1 (6 bases). CDR3 length: 14 amino acids. Germline CDR1 reads GTSNPN; CDR2 reads SVGIG (reference sequence). Trimming removed 4 bases at V and 6 bases at J, with 18 bases between. The CDR3 DNA follows: TGTGCCTGGAAAGCCGGCAGGGGAGGTTCTGAAGCTTTCTTT. This gives the protein CAWKAGRGGSEAFF. The full variable domain, completed using reference TRBV30 and TRBJ1-1, is SQTIHQWPATLVQPVGSPLSLECTVEGTSNPNLYWYRQAAGRGLQLLFYSVGIGQISSEVPQNLSASRPQDRQFILSSKKLLLSDSGFYLCAWKAGRGGSEAFFGQGTRLTVV.

This clone was counted ten times or more. This chain connects TRBV6-1 to TRBJ2-2, with 11 bases matching TRBD1. The CDR3 spans 16 residues. The V segment lost 5 bases and the J segment 5 bases; nucleotides outside the gene matches: 7. From germline, CDR1 is MNHNS and CDR2 SASEGT. This CDR3 is CASSYPGQGVTGELFF. Here the CDR3 DNA reads TGTGCCAGCAGTTATCCGGGACAGGGGGTGACCGGGGAGCTGTTTTTT.

The V call is TRBV20-1, the J call TRBJ2-7, with D unresolved. The V end lost 1 base, the J end lost 1 base, and 14 bases lay between the germline ends. From germline, CDR1 is DFQATT and CDR2 SNEGSKA (reference sequence). The CDR3 has 15 residues. This chain's CDR3 is CSARASATTSYEQYF. The CDR3 DNA follows: TGCAGTGCTAGAGCGAGCGCCACCACTTCCTACGAGCAGTACTTC.

The chain recombines TRBV20-1 with TRBJ2-5; 8 bases are shared with TRBD2. Per germline, CDR1 DFQATT and CDR2 SNEGSKA (reference sequence). The CDR3 is made up of 15 amino acids. Trimming at V came to 3 bases and at J to 5 bases, leaving 11 bases not matched to a gene. The chain's CDR3 is CSARMGGGFLETQYF. In DNA, the CDR3 is TGCAGTGCTAGGATGGGCGGGGGGTTTTTGGAGACCCAGTACTTC.

Details on this clone: Its ends do not fully match the called genes, so a read error is possible. This sequence joins TRBV27 and TRBJ2-1, with D perhaps matching TRBD1 or TRBD2 (5 bases each). The CDR3 extends over 14 amino acids. CDR1 and CDR2 from the germline V gene are MNHEY and SMNVEV (reference sequence). The CDR3 nucleotides read TGTGCCAGCCGGGGCGCGAACTCCTACAATGAGCTGTTCTTC. Translating gives CASRGANSYNELFF.

This clone has only a few counts. The V gene is TRBV6-2 or TRBV6-3, the J gene TRBJ2-7; D is possibly TRBD1 (6 bases). The CDR3 loop spans 13 amino acids. Deletions cut 10 bases from V and 3 bases from J, with 16 bases between. Germline assignment: CDR1 MNHEY and CDR2 SVGEGT. CDR3: CATQRGSFYEQYF. In DNA, the CDR3 is TGTGCCACCCAAAGGGGGTCCTTCTACGAGCAGTACTTC.

This chain joins TRBV20-1 and TRBJ2-7, with D perhaps TRBD1 (5 bases). The CDR3 spans 15 residues. The germline CDR1 and CDR2 sequences are DFQATT and SNEGSKA (reference sequence). V shed 5 bases and J shed 6 bases, with 23 bases lying between them. CDR3 residues: CSADAPAGPGCEQYF. CDR3 coding DNA: TGCAGTGCTGACGCACCTGCAGGGCCGGGCTGCGAGCAGTACTTC.

In this sample, this clone is medium-sized (0.01 to 0.1%). The V and J genes are TRBV28 and TRBJ1-2; 7 bases align to TRBD1. Trimming at V came to 5 bases and at J to 9 bases, leaving 15 bases not matched to a gene. The CDR3 spans 15 residues. The germline V gene has CDR1 MDHEN and CDR2 SYDVKM. The CDR3 loop is CASSRYEGGEGSYTF. The DNA for the CDR3 is TGTGCCAGCAGTCGTTACGAAGGGGGCGAAGGAAGCTACACCTTC.

In its sample, this clone was seen many times. The chain uses TRBV20-1 and TRBJ1-5; possibly TRBD1 for D (5 bases). Germline-derived CDR1 and CDR2 are DFQATT and SNEGSKA (reference sequence). The CDR3 spans 12 residues. The V and J ends lost 3 bases and 4 bases respectively, with 7 bases between them. In DNA form, the CDR3 reads TGCAGTGCTAGCGGGGGGAATCAGCCCCAGCATTTT. Its protein is CSASGGNQPQHF.